This T cell receptor (beta chain) was recovered during a study of beta chain features in type 1 diabetes. Details on this clone: The target antigen is unknown.

Every isolated RNA sample was fully reverse transcribed, so sequencing captured expressed TCRB transcripts. Libraries were prepared by immunoSEQ multiplex PCR; TCRdb keeps only in-frame clonotypes and omits some of them. Of 500,000 to 800,000 clones in the sample, 12% were seen once. Study outcomes and limitations: In the patient group, naive, central memory and Treg TCRB repertoires seemed more alike than in the healthy donor group. In every one of the four CD4+ subsets, TCRB CDR3s were moderately but significantly shorter in Type 1 diabetes patients.

Trimming pared 1 base from V and 5 bases from J, leaving 9 bases between. The CDR3 runs 13 residues. CDR1 and CDR2 from the germline V gene are SGHVS and FNYEAQ. V is TRBV7-6 and J is TRBJ2-7, with no clear D. The sequence came from a man in his thirties or forties with type 1 diabetes. Sequencing was carried out using naive CD4+ T cells from blood. The CDR3 bases are TGTGCCAGCAGCTTAGTCAACGGTGACGAGCAGTACTTC. Amino acid sequence: CASSLVNGDEQYF. The variable domain in full, with the rest retrieved from reference TRBV7-6 and TRBJ2-7, is GAGVSQSPRYKVTKRGQDVALRCDPISGHVSLYWYRQALGQGPEFLTYFNYEAQQDKSGLPNDRFSAERPEGSISTLTIQRTEQRDSAMYRCASSLVNGDEQYFGPGTRLTVT.